One and the same sample provided the 5 T cell receptor beta chains below, sequenced in a study of tumor and adjacent non-tumor tissue in lung cancer. A modified ARM-PCR protocol with three rounds of nested PCR amplified TCRbeta. TCRdb re-called the multiplex PCR reads through MiXCR, storing one row per CDR3 protein. The sample has approximately 120,000 distinct CDR3 sequences; under 65% are singletons. No cell sorting was done before RNA was extracted from the tissue. Distant lung tissue was collected more than 3 cm away from the tumor edge. The sequenced sample consisted of distant non-tumor lung tissue. The receptors derive from a man aged 55 to 70 with non-small cell lung cancer.

This clonotype was observed a single time. A read error may be the cause here, since a much bigger clone is one base away. CDR3 amino acids: CASSGGVATKAFF. DNA of the CDR3: TGTGCCAGCAGTGGGGGGGTGGCTACTAAAGCTTTCTTT. The chain uses TRBV6-1 and TRBJ1-1, with a weak D call TRBD1 (5 bases). Between the trimmed V and J ends, which lost 4 bases and 9 bases, there was a span of 15 bases. The length of the CDR3 is 13 residues. Germline lookup yields CDR1 MNHNS and CDR2 SASEGT.

This clonotype showed up just a few times. The junction departs from the called germline gene at one end, perhaps through a read error. This chain joins TRBV12-3 or TRBV12-4 and TRBJ2-2; TRBD1 might be the D (6 bases). CDR3 size: 15 residues. The CDR3 is CASMRGSTNTGELFF. CDR3 coding DNA: TGTGCCAGTATGAGGGGGAGCACGAATACCGGGGAGCTGTTTTTT.

This rearrangement joins TRBV11-3 to TRBJ2-5; D not certain. The CDR3 has 16 amino acids. V dropped 0 bases and J dropped 3 bases, with 14 bases sitting between them. Germline V gene sequence: CDR1 SGHNT, CDR2 YENEEA. This chain's CDR3 is CASSLESETIEETQYF. DNA for the CDR3: TGTGCCAGCAGCTTAGAGAGCGAGACAATCGAAGAGACCCAGTACTTC.

This clonotype is a singleton in its sample. This chain joins TRBV11-3 and TRBJ2-5; no definite D call. Germline V CDR1 and CDR2: SGHNT, YENEEA. Trimming removed 7 bases from V and 4 bases from J, with 13 bases in between. The CDR3 is 13 residues long. The CDR3 reads CASIVYTIETQYF. In DNA, the CDR3 is TGTGCCAGCATCGTGTACACCATAGAGACCCAGTACTTC. The whole variable domain, remainder taken from reference TRBV11-3 and TRBJ2-5, is EAGVVQSPRYKIIEKKQPVAFWCNPISGHNTLYWYLQNLGQGPELLIRYENEEAVDDSQLPKDRFSAERLKGVDSTLKIQPAELGDSAVYLCASIVYTIETQYFGPGTRLLVL.

The genes are TRBV20-1 and TRBJ1-5; D gene unclear. V lost 1 base and J 6 bases, leaving 16 bases between the germline ends. Per the germline V gene, CDR1 is DFQATT and CDR2 is SNEGSKA (reference sequence). There are 15 residues in the CDR3. The CDR3 coding sequence is TGCAGTGCTAGAGTATCCCTCAACCCCACTCAGCCCCAGCATTTT. Amino acids: CSARVSLNPTQPQHF.